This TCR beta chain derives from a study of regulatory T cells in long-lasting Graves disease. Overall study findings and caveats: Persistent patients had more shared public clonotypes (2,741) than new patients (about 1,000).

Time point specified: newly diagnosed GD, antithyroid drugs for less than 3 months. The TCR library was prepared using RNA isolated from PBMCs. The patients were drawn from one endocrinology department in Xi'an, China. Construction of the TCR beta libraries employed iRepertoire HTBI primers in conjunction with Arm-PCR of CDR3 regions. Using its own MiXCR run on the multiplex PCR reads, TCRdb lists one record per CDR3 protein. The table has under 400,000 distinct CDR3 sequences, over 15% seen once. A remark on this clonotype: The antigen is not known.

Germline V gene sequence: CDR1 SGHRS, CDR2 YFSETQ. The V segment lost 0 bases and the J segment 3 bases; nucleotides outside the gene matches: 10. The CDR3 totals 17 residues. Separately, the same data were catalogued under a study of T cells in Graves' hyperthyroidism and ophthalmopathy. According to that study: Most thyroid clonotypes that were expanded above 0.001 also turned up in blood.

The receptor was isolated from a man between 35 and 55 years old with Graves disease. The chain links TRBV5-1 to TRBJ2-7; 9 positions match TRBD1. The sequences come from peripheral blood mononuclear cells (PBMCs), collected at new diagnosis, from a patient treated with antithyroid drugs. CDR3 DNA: TGCGCCAGCAGCTTGGATTGGGGGACAGGGAGGATCTACGAGCAGTACTTC. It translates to CASSLDWGTGRIYEQYF.